This section outlines one T cell receptor beta chain sequence together with its context. This specimen comes from a study of blood T cell repertoires in COVID-19. Whole-study context: Some COVID-19 samples were acute and others convalescent; all came from the United States, Italy and Spain.

In the study's own analysis: Amplification of reference gene primers was used by the study to estimate nucleated cell counts. Profiled with immunoSEQ multiplex PCR; TCRdb holds only in-frame clones, not every one. The V and J calls and clone size were taken over from that table, and D and trimming were inferred from the DNA. The data show about 260,000 clones, more than 70% seen once. Trimming removed 5 bases from V and 8 bases from J, with 11 bases in between. Germline lookup yields CDR1 SGHKS and CDR2 YYEKEE (reference sequence). The CDR3 consists of 13 residues. This TCR was sampled from a woman in her forties or fifties with acute or convalescent COVID-19. The sample comprised peripheral blood. The chain combines TRBV5-5 with TRBJ1-6; D gene ambiguous. In DNA form, the CDR3 reads TGTGCCAGCAGTGTGGCTTTGGATTCACCCCTCCACTTT. Protein sequence: CASSVALDSPLHF. Full variable domain (outside the CDR3, taken from reference TRBV5-5 and TRBJ1-6): DAGVTQSPTHLIKTRGQQVTLRCSPISGHKSVSWYQQVLGQGPQFIFQYYEKEERGRGNFPDRFSARQFPNYSSELNVNALLLGDSALYLCASSVALDSPLHFGNGTRLTVT.